This T cell receptor (beta chain) was identified in a study of blood T cell repertoires in COVID-19. The data were produced by immunoSEQ multiplex PCR, yet TCRdb's version contains in-frame clones alone and is incomplete. Of 150,000 to 200,000 clones listed, about 90% were seen once; the top ten hold approximately 4.8%. The CDR3 extends over 15 amino acids. After removal of 7 bases from V and 5 bases from J, the junction contained 8 bases not matched to a gene. From germline, CDR1 is SNHLY and CDR2 FYNNEI. The gene calls are TRBV2 and TRBJ1-6; 7 nucleotides match TRBD1. Sample: peripheral blood. This clonotype was sampled from a man younger than 40 with COVID-19, enrolled during active disease. This CDR3 reads CASMWPRGDNSPLHF. CDR3 nucleotides: TGTGCCAGCATGTGGCCCAGGGGGGATAATTCACCCCTCCACTTT.